A selection of T cell receptor beta chains follows, all from one sample in a study of T cell therapy after organ transplantation. No antigens are known for them. Libraries were prepared by immunoSEQ multiplex PCR; TCRdb keeps only in-frame clonotypes and omits some of them. The table records 50,000 or so clones, 94% of them present only once. The sequenced sample was CD8+ T cells from blood, obtained before autologous CMV-specific T cell therapy. These receptors all come from a human patient who had received a solid organ transplant and had CMV disease. Each CDR3 is given with its conserved first and last residue. The D gene is left open where the match is weak. Part of the rows lack a size; the others show once, few, many or a class for expanded clones.

j_call: TRBJ1-5
v_call: TRBV19
clone_size: once
d_call: .
cdr3_aa: CASSIDTLRNNQPQHF
cdr3_nt: TGTGCCAGTAGTATAGATACGTTACGGAACAATCAGCCCCAGCATTTT

j_call: TRBJ1-2
v_call: TRBV11-2
clone_size: .
d_call: .
cdr3_aa: CASSPDLNYGYTF
cdr3_nt: TGTGCCAGCAGCCCGGACCTTAACTATGGCTACACCTTC

j_call: TRBJ1-2
v_call: TRBV9
clone_size: .
d_call: .
cdr3_aa: CASSASGQESYTF
cdr3_nt: TGTGCCAGCAGCGCTTCAGGCCAGGAGAGCTACACCTTC

j_call: TRBJ2-3
v_call: TRBV7-6
clone_size: .
d_call: .
cdr3_aa: CASSLASRSTDTQYF
cdr3_nt: TGTGCCAGCAGCTTAGCTTCCAGAAGCACAGATACGCAGTATTTT

j_call: TRBJ1-5
v_call: TRBV9
clone_size: few
d_call: .
cdr3_aa: CASSVSPNQPQHF
cdr3_nt: TGTGCCAGCAGCGTCTCCCCAAATCAGCCCCAGCATTTT

j_call: TRBJ1-5
v_call: TRBV15
clone_size: .
d_call: .
cdr3_aa: CATSSLGQAEQPQHF
cdr3_nt: TGTGCCACCAGCAGCCTGGGTCAGGCCGAACAGCCCCAGCATTTT

j_call: TRBJ1-3
v_call: TRBV15
clone_size: .
d_call: .
cdr3_aa: CATSRDYGGVLEGNTIYF
cdr3_nt: TGTGCCACCAGCAGAGATTATGGTGGCGTATTGGAGGGAAACACCATATATTTT

j_call: TRBJ1-5
v_call: TRBV15
clone_size: .
d_call: .
cdr3_aa: CATSRALRGTSNQPQHF
cdr3_nt: TGTGCCACCAGCAGGGCACTGAGGGGGACAAGCAATCAGCCCCAGCATTTT

j_call: TRBJ2-7
v_call: TRBV2
clone_size: once
d_call: TRBD1
cdr3_aa: CASSSPPDRGENEQYF
cdr3_nt: TGTGCCAGCTCCTCACCCCCGGACAGGGGGGAGAACGAGCAGTACTTC

j_call: TRBJ1-1
v_call: TRBV7-9
clone_size: .
d_call: .
cdr3_aa: CASSPPDSVRRAEAFF
cdr3_nt: TGTGCCAGCAGCCCGCCGGACAGCGTAAGAAGAGCTGAAGCTTTCTTT

j_call: TRBJ2-1
v_call: TRBV11-2
clone_size: once
d_call: .
cdr3_aa: CASSLDPWSESSYNEQFF
cdr3_nt: TGTGCCAGCAGCTTAGATCCGTGGTCGGAATCGTCCTACAATGAGCAGTTCTTC

j_call: TRBJ2-3
v_call: TRBV5-4
clone_size: .
d_call: .
cdr3_aa: CASSLVTGGPTDTQYF
cdr3_nt: TGTGCCAGCAGCTTGGTAACCGGGGGACCCACAGATACGCAGTATTTT

j_call: TRBJ2-7
v_call: TRBV4-2
clone_size: .
d_call: TRBD2
cdr3_aa: CASSQDPLLASGYEQYF
cdr3_nt: TGTGCCAGCAGCCAAGATCCCCTACTAGCGTCGGGCTACGAGCAGTACTTC

j_call: TRBJ2-7
v_call: TRBV15
clone_size: .
d_call: TRBD1
cdr3_aa: CATSEQGYEQYF
cdr3_nt: TGTGCCACCAGCGAACAGGGGTACGAGCAGTACTTC

j_call: TRBJ1-4
v_call: TRBV5-1
clone_size: .
d_call: .
cdr3_aa: CASRAGREEKLFF
cdr3_nt: TGCGCCAGCAGGGCGGGCAGGGAAGAAAAACTGTTTTTT

j_call: TRBJ2-7
v_call: TRBV5-6
clone_size: .
d_call: TRBD2
cdr3_aa: CASSPTPGGTHEQYF
cdr3_nt: TGTGCCAGCAGCCCGACTCCGGGAGGCACCCACGAGCAGTACTTC

j_call: TRBJ2-1
v_call: TRBV7-9
clone_size: .
d_call: .
cdr3_aa: CASSLPDQRIPYNEQFF
cdr3_nt: TGTGCCAGCAGCTTACCTGACCAGCGGATACCCTACAATGAGCAGTTCTTC

j_call: TRBJ1-2
v_call: TRBV4-1
clone_size: .
d_call: .
cdr3_aa: CASSQDREGTANYGYTF
cdr3_nt: TGCGCCAGCAGCCAAGATCGGGAGGGTACCGCTAACTATGGCTACACCTTC

j_call: TRBJ1-1
v_call: TRBV2
clone_size: .
d_call: .
cdr3_aa: CASRGMNTEAFF
cdr3_nt: TGTGCCAGCAGGGGAATGAACACTGAAGCTTTCTTT

j_call: TRBJ2-2
v_call: TRBV19
clone_size: .
d_call: .
cdr3_aa: CASSIDLEAGELFF
cdr3_nt: TGTGCCAGTAGTATAGATCTAGAGGCCGGGGAGCTGTTTTTT

j_call: TRBJ2-7
v_call: TRBV14
clone_size: .
d_call: .
cdr3_aa: CASSPTDGYEQYF
cdr3_nt: TGTGCCAGCAGCCCTACGGACGGATACGAGCAGTACTTC

j_call: TRBJ2-7
v_call: TRBV6-1
clone_size: .
d_call: .
cdr3_aa: CASSEDRDSYEQYF
cdr3_nt: TGTGCCAGCAGTGAAGACAGGGACTCCTACGAGCAGTACTTC

j_call: TRBJ1-1
v_call: TRBV19
clone_size: .
d_call: TRBD1
cdr3_aa: CASSIIPGGNTEAFF
cdr3_nt: TGTGCCAGTAGTATTATACCAGGGGGGAACACTGAAGCTTTCTTT

j_call: TRBJ1-1
v_call: TRBV19
clone_size: .
d_call: TRBD1
cdr3_aa: CASKPGQENTEAFF
cdr3_nt: TGTGCCAGTAAACCGGGACAGGAGAACACTGAAGCTTTCTTT

j_call: TRBJ2-7
v_call: TRBV6-1
clone_size: .
d_call: .
cdr3_aa: CASSEQRGYYEQYF
cdr3_nt: TGTGCCAGCAGTGAACAGAGGGGGTACTACGAGCAGTACTTC